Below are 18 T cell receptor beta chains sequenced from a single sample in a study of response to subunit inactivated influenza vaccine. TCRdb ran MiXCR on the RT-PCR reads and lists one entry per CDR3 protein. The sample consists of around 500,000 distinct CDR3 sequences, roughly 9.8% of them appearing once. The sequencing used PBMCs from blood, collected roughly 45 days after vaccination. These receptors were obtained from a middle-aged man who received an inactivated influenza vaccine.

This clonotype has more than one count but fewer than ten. The CDR3 bases are TGCGCCAGCAGCCGAGCTTATGACCCCCGGGAGCTATCCTACAATGAGCAGTTCTTC. Protein sequence: CASSRAYDPRELSYNEQFF. The chain couples TRBV4-1 to TRBJ2-1; D may be TRBD2 (6 bases). The V and J ends lost 4 bases and 1 base respectively, with 23 bases between them. The CDR3 has 19 amino acids. Germline loops: CDR1 MGHRA, CDR2 YSYEKL.

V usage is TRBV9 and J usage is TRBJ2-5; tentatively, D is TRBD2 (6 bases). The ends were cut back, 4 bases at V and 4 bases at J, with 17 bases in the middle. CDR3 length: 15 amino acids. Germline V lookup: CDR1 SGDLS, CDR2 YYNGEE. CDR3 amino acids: CASSPPPGTLETQYF. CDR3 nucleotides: TGTGCCAGCAGCCCACCACCAGGGACTTTAGAGACCCAGTACTTC.

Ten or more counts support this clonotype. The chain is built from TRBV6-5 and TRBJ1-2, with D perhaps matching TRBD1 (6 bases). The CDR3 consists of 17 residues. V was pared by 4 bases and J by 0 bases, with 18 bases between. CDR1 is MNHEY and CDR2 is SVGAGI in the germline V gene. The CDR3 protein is CASSSREGGATNYGYTF. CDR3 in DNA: TGTGCCAGCAGTTCACGGGAGGGGGGCGCCACTAACTATGGCTACACCTTC.

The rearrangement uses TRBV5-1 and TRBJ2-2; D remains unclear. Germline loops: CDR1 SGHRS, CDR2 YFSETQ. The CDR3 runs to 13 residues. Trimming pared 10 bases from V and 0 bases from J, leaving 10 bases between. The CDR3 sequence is CACTLANTGELFF. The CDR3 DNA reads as TGCGCCTGCACCTTGGCGAACACCGGGGAGCTGTTTTTT.

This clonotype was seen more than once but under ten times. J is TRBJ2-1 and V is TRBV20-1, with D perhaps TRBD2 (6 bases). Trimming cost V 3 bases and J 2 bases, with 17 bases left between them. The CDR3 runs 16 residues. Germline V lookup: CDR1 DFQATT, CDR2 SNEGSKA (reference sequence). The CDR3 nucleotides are TGCAGTGCTAGGACTTTGGGGGAGGCAACCTACAATGAGCAGTTCTTC. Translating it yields CSARTLGEATYNEQFF.

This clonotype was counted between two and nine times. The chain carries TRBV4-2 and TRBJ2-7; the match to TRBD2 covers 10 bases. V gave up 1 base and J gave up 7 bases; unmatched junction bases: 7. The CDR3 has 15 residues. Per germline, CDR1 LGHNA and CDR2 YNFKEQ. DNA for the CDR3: TGTGCCAGCAGCCAAGCGGAGCGGGAGGGTGGAGAGCAGTACTTC. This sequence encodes CASSQAEREGGEQYF.

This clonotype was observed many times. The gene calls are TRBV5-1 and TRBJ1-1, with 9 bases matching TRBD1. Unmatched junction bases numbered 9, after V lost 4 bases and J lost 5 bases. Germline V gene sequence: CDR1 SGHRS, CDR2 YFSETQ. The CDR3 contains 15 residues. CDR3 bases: TGCGCCAGCAGCATCGGGACAGGGCGGTTTACTGAAGCTTTCTTT. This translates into CASSIGTGRFTEAFF.

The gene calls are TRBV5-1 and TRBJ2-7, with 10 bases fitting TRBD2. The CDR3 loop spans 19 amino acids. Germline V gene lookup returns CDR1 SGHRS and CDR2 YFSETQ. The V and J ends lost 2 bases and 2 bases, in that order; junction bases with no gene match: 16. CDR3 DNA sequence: TGCGCCAGCAGCTTAGGAAGTCTTGGACCGGGACTAGCGACCTACGAGCAGTACTTC. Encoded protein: CASSLGSLGPGLATYEQYF.

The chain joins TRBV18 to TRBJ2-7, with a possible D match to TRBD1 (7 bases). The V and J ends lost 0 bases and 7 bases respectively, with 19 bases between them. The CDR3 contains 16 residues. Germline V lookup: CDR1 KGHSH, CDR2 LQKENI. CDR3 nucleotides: TGTGCCAGCTCACCACCATCGGGGGACAGATCGGAGGAGCAGTACTTC. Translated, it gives CASSPPSGDRSEEQYF.

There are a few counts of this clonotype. The CDR3 spells CSAKTGANEKLFF. The DNA for the CDR3 is TGCAGTGCGAAGACAGGAGCTAATGAAAAACTGTTTTTT. The rearrangement links TRBV20-1 to TRBJ1-4; a possible D gene is TRBD1 (6 bases). Germline V CDR1 and CDR2: DFQATT, SNEGSKA (reference sequence). V lost 6 bases and J 3 bases, leaving 11 bases between the germline ends. The CDR3 extends over 13 amino acids.

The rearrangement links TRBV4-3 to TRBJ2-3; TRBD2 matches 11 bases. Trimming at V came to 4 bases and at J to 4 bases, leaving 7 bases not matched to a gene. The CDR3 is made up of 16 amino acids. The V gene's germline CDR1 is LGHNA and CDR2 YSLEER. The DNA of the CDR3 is TGCGCCAGCAGCCTAATGACTAGCGGGGTGGCAGATACGCAGTATTTT. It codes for CASSLMTSGVADTQYF.

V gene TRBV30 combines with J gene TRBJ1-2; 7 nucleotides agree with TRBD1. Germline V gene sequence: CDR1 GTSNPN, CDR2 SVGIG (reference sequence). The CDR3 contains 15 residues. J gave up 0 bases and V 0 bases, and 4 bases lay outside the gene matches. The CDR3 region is CAWSVGTASNYGYTF. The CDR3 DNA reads TGTGCCTGGAGTGTGGGGACAGCATCTAACTATGGCTACACCTTC.

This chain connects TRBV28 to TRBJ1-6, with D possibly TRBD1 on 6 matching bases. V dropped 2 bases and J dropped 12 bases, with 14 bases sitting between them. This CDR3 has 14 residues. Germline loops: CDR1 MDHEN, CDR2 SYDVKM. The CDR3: CASSLRGPLKPLHF. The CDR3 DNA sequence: TGTGCCAGCAGTTTACGGGGGCCACTGAAACCCCTCCACTTT. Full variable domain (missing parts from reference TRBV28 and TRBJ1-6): DVKVTQSSRYLVKRTGEKVFLECVQDMDHENMFWYRQDPGLGLRLIYFSYDVKMKEKGDIPEGYSVSREKKERFSLILESASTNQTSMYLCASSLRGPLKPLHFGNGTRLTVT.

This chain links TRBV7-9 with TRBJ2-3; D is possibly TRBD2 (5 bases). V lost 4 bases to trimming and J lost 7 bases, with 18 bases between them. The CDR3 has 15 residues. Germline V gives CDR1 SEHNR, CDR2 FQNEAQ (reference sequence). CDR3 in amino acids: CASSSAPGLFNTQYF. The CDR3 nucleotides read TGTGCCAGCAGCTCTGCACCCGGACTGTTTAATACGCAGTATTTT. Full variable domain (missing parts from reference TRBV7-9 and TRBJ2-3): DTGVSQNPRHKITKRGQNVTFRCDPISEHNRLYWYRQTLGQGPEFLTYFQNEAQLEKSRLLSDRFSAERPKGSFSTLEIQRTEQGDSAMYLCASSSAPGLFNTQYFGPGTRLTVL.

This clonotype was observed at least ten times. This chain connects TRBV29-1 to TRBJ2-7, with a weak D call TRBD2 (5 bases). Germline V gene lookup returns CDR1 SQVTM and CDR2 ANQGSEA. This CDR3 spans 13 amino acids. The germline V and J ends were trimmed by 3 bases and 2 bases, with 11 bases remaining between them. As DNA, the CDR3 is TGCAGCGTTGAGGGCGGGTCCGCCTACGAGCAGTACTTC. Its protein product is CSVEGGSAYEQYF.

The CDR3 DNA is TGTGCCAGCAGCGCTAGCGGGAGTATATACGAGCAGTACTTC. It specifies CASSASGSIYEQYF. The rearrangement joins TRBV12-3 or TRBV12-4 to TRBJ2-7; 10 bases fit TRBD2. The length of the CDR3 is 14 residues. The trim removed 6 bases at V and 4 bases at J, leaving 6 bases unmatched.

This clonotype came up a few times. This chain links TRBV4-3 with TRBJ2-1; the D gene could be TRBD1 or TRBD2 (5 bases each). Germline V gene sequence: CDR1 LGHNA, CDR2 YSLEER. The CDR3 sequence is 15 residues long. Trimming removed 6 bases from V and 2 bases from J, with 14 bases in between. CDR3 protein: CASRNSRGTYNEQFF. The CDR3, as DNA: TGCGCCAGCAGGAACTCGAGGGGAACCTACAATGAGCAGTTCTTC.

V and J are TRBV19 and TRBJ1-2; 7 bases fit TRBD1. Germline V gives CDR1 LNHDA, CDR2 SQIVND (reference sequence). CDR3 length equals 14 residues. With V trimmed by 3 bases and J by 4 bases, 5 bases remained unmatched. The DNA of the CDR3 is TGTGCCAGTAGTATGTTCTACAGGGGCTATGGCTACACCTTC. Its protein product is CASSMFYRGYGYTF.